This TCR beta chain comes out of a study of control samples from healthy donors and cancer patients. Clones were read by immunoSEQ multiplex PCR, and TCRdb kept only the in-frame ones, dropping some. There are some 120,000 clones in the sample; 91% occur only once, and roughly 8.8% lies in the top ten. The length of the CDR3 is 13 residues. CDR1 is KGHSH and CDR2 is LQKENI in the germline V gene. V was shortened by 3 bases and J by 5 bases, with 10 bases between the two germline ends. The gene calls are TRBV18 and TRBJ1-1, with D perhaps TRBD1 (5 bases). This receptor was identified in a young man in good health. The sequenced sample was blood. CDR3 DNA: TGTGCCAGCTCACCTAGGACAAGTACTGAAGCTTTCTTT. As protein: CASSPRTSTEAFF.